The 22 T cell receptor beta chains below all came from one sample that was sequenced in a study of siplizumab effects on memory and regulatory T cells. Repertoires were generated with immunoSEQ multiplex PCR, while TCRdb's copy carries only in-frame clones and drops some. The sample carries some 100,000 clones, about 93% recorded once. The source material was Tregs sorted from blood. Receptors originate from a human donor in good health.

J is TRBJ2-1 and V is TRBV5-6; perhaps TRBD1 as D (6 bases). V lost 0 bases and J lost 6, with 7 bases in between. Germline CDR1 SGHDT, CDR2 YYEEEE. CDR3 length: 13 amino acids. This chain's CDR3 is CASSLVGGNEQFF. In DNA form, the CDR3 reads TGTGCCAGCAGCTTGGTAGGGGGCAATGAGCAGTTCTTC.

The chain uses TRBV9 and TRBJ2-7; 8 bases match TRBD1. Germline V gene lookup returns CDR1 SGDLS and CDR2 YYNGEE. The CDR3 has 14 amino acids. With 4 bases clipped from V and 6 bases from J, the junction kept 9 bases outside the gene matches. This chain's CDR3 is CASSLQDRAVEQYF. CDR3 DNA sequence: TGTGCCAGCAGCCTCCAGGACAGGGCGGTCGAGCAGTACTTC.

V usage is TRBV11-3 and J usage is TRBJ2-1, with TRBD2 matching 12 bases. The germline V gene has CDR1 SGHNT and CDR2 YENEEA. Trimming took 0 bases from V and 7 from J; bases not matched to a gene: 1. The length of the CDR3 is 15 residues. CDR3 sequence (DNA): TGTGCCAGCAGCTTAGACGGACTAGCGGGGAATGAGCAGTTCTTC. It encodes CASSLDGLAGNEQFF.

The chain is built from TRBV20-1 and TRBJ2-1; D is tentatively TRBD1 or TRBD2 (5 bases each). The CDR3 length is 11 residues. In germline, CDR1 is DFQATT, CDR2 SNEGSKA (reference sequence). V lost 5 bases to trimming and J lost 13 bases, with 15 bases between them. The CDR3 here is CSAATGPIQFF. The CDR3 region has the DNA TGCAGTGCTGCCACGGGACCGATCCAGTTCTTC.

Only one count was recorded for this clone. The V gene is TRBV7-3, the J gene TRBJ2-1; D gene ambiguous. Deletions cut 5 bases from V and 0 bases from J, with 14 bases between. The CDR3 has 16 residues. Looked up from germline, CDR1 is SGHTA and CDR2 is FQGTGA. The CDR3 loop is CASSPGRRSSYNEQFF. Here the CDR3 DNA reads TGTGCCAGCAGCCCAGGTCGTCGTAGCTCCTACAATGAGCAGTTCTTC.

This clone was detected once. V is TRBV28 and J is TRBJ1-4; D is possibly TRBD1 (5 bases). The CDR3 is 15 amino acids. The V end was cut by 2 bases, the J end by 14 bases, with 21 bases between. Germline-derived CDR1 and CDR2 are MDHEN and SYDVKM. The chain's CDR3 is CASSLAGGVVVGLFF. CDR3 nucleotide sequence: TGTGCCAGCAGTTTAGCCGGGGGTGTGGTGGTTGGTCTGTTTTTT.

The chain couples TRBV5-5 to TRBJ1-2; no clear D. The V and J ends lost 0 bases and 4 bases respectively, with 13 bases between them. In germline, CDR1 is SGHKS, CDR2 YYEKEE (reference sequence). The CDR3 runs 15 residues. The CDR3 nucleotides read TGTGCCAGCAGCTTGGATGGGCCACGGGTCTATGGCTACACCTTC. This translates into CASSLDGPRVYGYTF.

This clone was picked up a small number of times. This chain links TRBV28 with TRBJ1-5; D remains ambiguous. This CDR3 region has 13 residues. V dropped 8 bases and J dropped 2 bases, with 10 bases sitting between them. CDR1 is MDHEN, CDR2 SYDVKM, per germline. The CDR3: CASQNRGNQPQHF. In DNA form, the CDR3 reads TGTGCCAGCCAAAATCGGGGCAATCAGCCCCAGCATTTT.

J is TRBJ2-3 and V is TRBV7-2; TRBD2 agrees at 8 bases. This CDR3 has 16 residues. Per germline, CDR1 SGHTA and CDR2 FQGNSA. With V trimmed by 1 base and J by 0 bases, 3 bases remained unmatched. The CDR3 nucleotides read TGTGCCAGCAGCTTAGTTGGCGGGGGGAGCACAGATACGCAGTATTTT. This translates into CASSLVGGGSTDTQYF.

This chain connects TRBV10-2 to TRBJ2-1; 13 nucleotides line up with TRBD2. CDR3 length: 20 amino acids. The V gene end was trimmed by 7 bases and the J gene end by 3 bases; junction bases not matched to a gene: 18. CDR1 is WSHSY, CDR2 SAAADI, per germline. In DNA, the CDR3 is TGCGCCAGCACCCCCGGGACTAGCGGGACCTACGTAGCAGTCTACAATGAGCAGTTCTTC. Translation gives CASTPGTSGTYVAVYNEQFF.

The V gene is TRBV10-2, the J gene TRBJ2-5; D is uncertain. V was clipped by 0 bases and J by 6 bases, with 5 bases between them. This CDR3 comprises 12 residues. Germline V gene data show CDR1 as WSHSY and CDR2 as SAAADI. The CDR3 nucleotides are TGCGCCAGCAGTGAGTCTGGGAAGACCCAGTACTTC. Translated, it gives CASSESGKTQYF.

The chain carries TRBV4-2 and TRBJ1-2; TRBD1 matches 7 bases. Looked up from germline, CDR1 is LGHNA and CDR2 is YNFKEQ. The CDR3 runs to 17 residues. With V trimmed by 2 bases and J by 6 bases, 15 bases remained unmatched. The CDR3 DNA reads TGTGCCAGCAGCCAATTTGGGTCAATTAGGGACAGACATGGCTACACCTTC. It translates to CASSQFGSIRDRHGYTF.

This chain uses TRBV28 with TRBJ1-4; 8 bases agree with TRBD1. Germline CDR1 is MDHEN and CDR2 is SYDVKM. This CDR3 region has 15 residues. J gave up 5 bases and V 3 bases, and 5 bases lay outside the gene matches. The CDR3 sequence is CASSFPGTGNEKLFF. The DNA for the CDR3 is TGTGCCAGCAGTTTTCCAGGGACAGGCAATGAAAAACTGTTTTTT.

The chain recombines TRBV6-6 with TRBJ1-5; D might be TRBD1 (5 bases). Trimming stripped 4 bases from V and 11 bases from J, with 15 bases between. The germline gives CDR1 MNHNY, CDR2 SVGAGI (reference sequence). The CDR3 consists of 13 residues. For the CDR3, the DNA is TGTGCCAGCAGTTTGGGGACCTCATCCTCCCAGCATTTT. Amino acid sequence: CASSLGTSSSQHF.

The rearrangement joins TRBV29-1 to TRBJ1-1; D not certain. Trimming pared 1 base from V and 6 bases from J, leaving 9 bases between. The CDR3 loop spans 12 amino acids. From germline, CDR1 is SQVTM and CDR2 ANQGSEA. CDR3: CSVEVGWAEAFF. CDR3 nucleotides: TGCAGCGTTGAAGTAGGATGGGCTGAAGCTTTCTTT. Variable domain in full (rest from reference TRBV29-1 and TRBJ1-1): SAVISQKPSRDICQRGTSLTIQCQVDSQVTMMFWYRQQPGQSLTLIATANQGSEATYESGFVIDKFPISRPNLTFSTLTVSNMSPEDSSIYLCSVEVGWAEAFFGQGTRLTVV.

The chain links TRBV7-9 to TRBJ2-1; 14 bases are a match to TRBD2. The junction had 8 bases not matched to a gene; V was cut back by 4 bases and J by 9 bases. Germline assignment: CDR1 SEHNR and CDR2 FQNEAQ (reference sequence). This CDR3 spans 16 amino acids. CDR3 region: CASSWTGLAGGVEQFF. CDR3 bases: TGTGCCAGCAGCTGGACAGGACTAGCGGGAGGCGTTGAGCAGTTCTTC.

In this sample, this clone turned up once. V usage is TRBV5-5 and J usage is TRBJ1-5, with 7 bases lining up with TRBD1. Losses at the gene ends were 1 base for V and 4 bases for J; bases not matched to a gene: 8. This CDR3 contains 16 residues. The germline V gene has CDR1 SGHKS and CDR2 YYEKEE (reference sequence). The CDR3 bases are TGTGCCAGCAGCTTGATTGTGGGACAGCCTAATCAGCCCCAGCATTTT. Encoded protein: CASSLIVGQPNQPQHF.

V and J are TRBV5-8 and TRBJ2-2; no definite D call. Trimming took 1 base from V and 7 from J, leaving 17 bases between them. CDR1 SGHTS and CDR2 YDEGEE come from the germline V gene. The length of the CDR3 is 16 residues. The CDR3 DNA follows: TGTGCCAGCAGCTTGCGCGACGGACCGTCATACGGGGAGCTGTTTTTT. Protein sequence: CASSLRDGPSYGELFF.

This clone was counted only a few times. The genes are TRBV6-5 and TRBJ1-1; 10 nucleotides match TRBD1. Germline values: CDR1 MNHEY, CDR2 SVGAGI. The CDR3 runs to 15 residues. The ends lost 0 bases at V and 10 bases at J; junction bases unmatched: 8. The CDR3 protein is CASSYSRSDRGRAFF. Written as DNA, the CDR3 is TGTGCCAGCAGTTACTCGAGATCGGACAGGGGGAGAGCTTTCTTT.

The CDR3 DNA reads as TGTGCCAGCAGTACAGGGATGAACACCGGGGAGCTGTTTTTT. Its translation: CASSTGMNTGELFF. V usage is TRBV6-4 and J usage is TRBJ2-2, with D perhaps matching TRBD1 (6 bases). Germline CDR1 and CDR2: MRHNA and SNTAGT. The CDR3 is 14 amino acids. V was trimmed by 5 bases and J by 1 base, leaving 8 bases between them.

The gene calls are TRBV5-1 and TRBJ1-2; TRBD1 agrees at 8 bases. This CDR3 is built from 14 residues. After removal of 6 bases from V and 4 bases from J, the junction contained 8 bases not matched to a gene. Germline V CDR1 and CDR2: SGHRS, YFSETQ. CDR3 residues: CASNYGDRLYGYTF. Written as DNA, the CDR3 is TGCGCCAGCAACTACGGGGACAGGCTCTATGGCTACACCTTC.

This rearrangement joins TRBV11-2 to TRBJ2-5; D is perhaps TRBD2 (5 bases). The CDR3 extends over 16 amino acids. The V and J ends lost 2 bases and 7 bases respectively, with 20 bases between them. Germline V CDR1 and CDR2: SGHAT, FQNNGV. For the CDR3, the DNA is TGTGCCAGCAGCTTAATCACTAGTCGTCTCGGCGGGACCCAGTACTTC. Translated: CASSLITSRLGGTQYF. The full variable domain, rest sourced from reference TRBV11-2 and TRBJ2-5, is EAGVAQSPRYKIIEKRQSVAFWCNPISGHATLYWYQQILGQGPKLLIQFQNNGVVDDSQLPKDRFSAERLKGVDSTLKIQPAKLEDSAVYLCASSLITSRLGGTQYFGPGTRLLVL.